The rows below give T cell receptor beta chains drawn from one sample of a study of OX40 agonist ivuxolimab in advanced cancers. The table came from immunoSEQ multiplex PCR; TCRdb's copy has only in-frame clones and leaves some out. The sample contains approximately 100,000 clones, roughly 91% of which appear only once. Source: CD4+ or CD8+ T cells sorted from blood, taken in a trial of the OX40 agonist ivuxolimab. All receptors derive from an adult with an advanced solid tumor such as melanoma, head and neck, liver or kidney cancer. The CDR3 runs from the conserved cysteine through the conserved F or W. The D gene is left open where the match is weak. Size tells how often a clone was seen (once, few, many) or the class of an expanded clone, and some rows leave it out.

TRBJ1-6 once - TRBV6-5 CASRALASPLHF TGTGCCAGCAGGGCCTTGGCTTCACCCCTCCACTTT
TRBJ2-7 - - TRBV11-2 CASSLVDYEQYF TGTGCCAGCAGCTTAGTGGACTACGAGCAGTACTTC
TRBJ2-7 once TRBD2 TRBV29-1 CSGLLAASWEQYF TGCAGCGGGCTTCTAGCGGCCTCCTGGGAGCAGTACTTC
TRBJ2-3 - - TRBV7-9 CASRVFGDTQYF TGTGCCAGCCGAGTCTTTGGAGATACGCAGTATTTT
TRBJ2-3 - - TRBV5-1 CASSLWRDTDTQYF TGCGCCAGCAGCTTATGGCGGGACACAGATACGCAGTATTTT
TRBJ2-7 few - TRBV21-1 CASSTLPRAREFYEQYF TGTGCCAGCAGCACCCTGCCGAGGGCCAGGGAATTCTACGAGCAGTACTTC
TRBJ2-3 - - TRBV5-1 CASSRWERGTDTQYF TGCGCCAGCAGTAGGTGGGAAAGAGGCACAGATACGCAGTATTTT
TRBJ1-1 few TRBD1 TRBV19 CASSTSRTGGTEAFF TGTGCCAGTAGTACTTCCCGGACAGGGGGCACTGAAGCTTTCTTT
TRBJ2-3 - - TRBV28 CASRSPGVLDTQYF TGTGCCAGCAGGTCTCCGGGAGTTTTGGATACGCAGTATTTT
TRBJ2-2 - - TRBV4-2 CASSQEHRTGELFF TGTGCCAGCAGCCAAGAACATCGGACCGGGGAGCTGTTTTTT
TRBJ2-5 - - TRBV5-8 CASSLGRSLGGTQYF TGTGCCAGCAGCTTGGGCCGGAGCCTGGGGGGGACCCAGTACTTC
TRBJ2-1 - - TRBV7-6 CASSLARWRVGNNEQFF TGTGCCAGCAGCTTAGCCCGCTGGCGGGTCGGAAACAATGAGCAGTTCTTC
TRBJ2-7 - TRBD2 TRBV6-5 CATGTSGSAWNEQYF TGTGCCACCGGGACTAGCGGGAGTGCTTGGAACGAGCAGTACTTC
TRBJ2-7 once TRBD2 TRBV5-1 CASSSSPGPLAGGSYEQYF TGCGCCAGCAGCAGCTCTCCGGGGCCCTTAGCGGGAGGGTCCTACGAGCAGTACTTC
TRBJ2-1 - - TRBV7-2 CASSLVASPYNEQFF TGTGCCAGCAGCTTAGTGGCCAGCCCGTACAATGAGCAGTTCTTC
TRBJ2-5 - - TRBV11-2 CASSLGRHGTQYF TGTGCCAGCAGCTTAGGGCGTCACGGGACCCAGTACTTC
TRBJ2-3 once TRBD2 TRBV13 CASSPPRWSGENVSTDTQYF TGTGCCAGCAGCCCCCCAAGATGGAGCGGGGAAAATGTTAGCACAGATACGCAGTATTTT
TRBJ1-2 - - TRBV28 CASRYPGPNNYGYTF TGTGCCAGCAGATACCCAGGCCCCAATAACTATGGCTACACCTTC